This T cell receptor (beta chain) emerged from a study of identical twins. Overall study findings and caveats: Insertions were fewer in abundant cord blood beta clonotypes, whereas memory repertoires showed none of this pattern. The study found weaker excess twin sharing in beta out-of-frame sequences.

Using its own MiXCR run on the 5' RACE reads, TCRdb lists one record per CDR3 protein. The sample carries fewer than 500,000 distinct CDR3 sequences, over 11% recorded once. This clonotype has only a few counts. The antigen is unknown. The CDR3 spans 17 residues. Germline V gives CDR1 MNHNS, CDR2 SASEGT. V was pared by 5 bases and J by 4 bases, with 20 bases between. The data were also submitted as part of a second study, on yellow fever vaccine responses in identical twins.

Sequencing was performed on CD4+ T cells sorted from blood. This sequence was found in a woman under 30 in good health. The chain uses TRBV6-1 and TRBJ2-2; weak D call: TRBD2 (7 bases). CDR3 nucleotide sequence: TGTGCCAGCAGTCCACTGGGGGGGGCGCAGGGCACCGGGGAGCTGTTTTTT. Protein: CASSPLGGAQGTGELFF.